The 29 T cell receptor beta chains presented below share a single source sample, sequenced in a study of tumor-infiltrating lymphocytes in primary liver carcinoma. Starting from about 0.5 ug of total RNA, TCR beta cDNA was produced with a primer in the constant region. Three nested multiplex PCR rounds, a slightly modified ARM-PCR method, built the TCR beta libraries. The opening two PCR rounds, 10 cycles each, paired TRBV1-TRBV30 forward primers with a C-beta reverse primer. Each CDR3 protein is one row after TCRdb ran MiXCR on the multiplex PCR reads. The top ten hold around 9.3% of the sample, which has fewer than 150,000 distinct CDR3 sequences, about 59% seen once. Total RNA and DNA came together from 20-30 mg of bulk tissue without cell sorting. Input material: liver tumor tissue from sampling region 1. Subset specified: tumor region T1, superior pole. These receptors were collected from a woman aged 55-69 years with primary liver carcinoma and hepatitis B virus infection.

Details on this clonotype: One end of the junction varies from germline; a read error may be responsible. The chain employs TRBV6-5 and TRBJ2-5; 9 positions match TRBD2. This CDR3 contains 11 residues. Germline V gene sequence: CDR1 MNHEY, CDR2 SVGAGI. CDR3 loop: CASRHAGGDYF. DNA for the CDR3: TGTGCTAGCAGGCATGCGGGAGGGGACTACTTC.

As for this clonotype: A junction end diverges from the germline sequence, so it may reflect a read error. V and J are TRBV11-3 and TRBJ2-7; D perhaps matches TRBD1 (6 bases). Germline values: CDR1 SGHNT, CDR2 YENEEA. This CDR3 has 14 amino acids. The CDR3 bases are TGTGCCAACAGCTTTGGTTACAGGGAGACCGAGCAATACTTC. It specifies CANSFGYRETEQYF.

Comment on this clonotype: The junction departs from the called germline gene at one end, perhaps through a read error. The rearrangement joins TRBV11-2 to TRBJ2-7; maybe TRBD1 (6 bases). The CDR3 is 15 amino acids. Per germline, CDR1 SGHAT and CDR2 FQNNGV. The CDR3 protein is CAISPQVGHSYEQYF. In nucleotides, the CDR3 is TGTGCCATCAGCCCCCAGGTGGGACACTCATACGAGCAGTACTTC.

This chain links TRBV4-2 with TRBJ2-3; TRBD1 matches 10 bases. Germline V lookup: CDR1 LGHNA, CDR2 YNFKEQ. After removal of 4 bases from V and 2 bases from J, the junction contained 9 bases not matched to a gene. The CDR3 consists of 17 residues. This CDR3 reads CASSPWTGTGDTDTQYF. The CDR3 DNA reads as TGTGCCAGCAGCCCTTGGACAGGGACAGGGGACACAGATACGCAGTATTTT.

This clonotype was seen many times. The chain uses TRBV10-2 and TRBJ2-3, with TRBD2 matching 11 bases. V shed 8 bases, J shed 0 bases, and the junction held 7 bases outside the gene matches. Germline V lookup: CDR1 WSHSY, CDR2 SAAADI. This CDR3 has 16 amino acids. The CDR3 DNA reads TGCGCCAGCGGTCGACTAGCGGGAACTAGCACAGATACGCAGTATTTT. It is translated as CASGRLAGTSTDTQYF.

This clonotype was seen many times. The rearrangement uses TRBV4-2 and TRBJ2-1, with 8 bases lining up with TRBD2. V lost 1 base to trimming and J lost 7 bases; unmatched junction nucleotides: 15. CDR1 and CDR2 from the germline V gene are LGHNA and YNFKEQ. This CDR3 comprises 18 residues. The CDR3 loop is CASSQGSILAGDRNEQFF. Here the CDR3 DNA reads TGTGCCAGCAGCCAAGGCTCGATTCTAGCGGGCGATCGGAATGAGCAGTTCTTC.

This clonotype was observed many times. V and J are TRBV10-1 and TRBJ2-1, with 10 bases matching TRBD2. Germline loops: CDR1 WNHNN, CDR2 SYGVQD (reference sequence). The CDR3 covers 17 residues. V lost 0 bases and J lost 7; bases outside the gene matches: 9. CDR3 loop: CASSESLGLAENNEQFF. The CDR3 coding sequence is TGCGCCAGCAGTGAGTCGCTAGGACTAGCGGAGAATAATGAGCAGTTCTTC.

As for this clonotype: Relative to the germline gene, one junction end is altered; a read error may explain this. The chain employs TRBV28 and TRBJ1-3; D ambiguous. The CDR3 has 12 amino acids. Germline loops: CDR1 MDHEN, CDR2 SYDVKM. The CDR3 is CASSLTENTTYF. The CDR3 DNA follows: TGTGCCAGCAGTTTAACAGAAAACACCACATATTTT.

The chain is built from TRBV6-6 and TRBJ2-7, with TRBD1 identical over 7 bases. There are 15 residues in the CDR3. Trimming took 2 bases from V and 8 from J; bases not matched to a gene: 12. Per the germline V gene, CDR1 is MNHNY and CDR2 is SVGAGI (reference sequence). CDR3 sequence: CASSYMTGLGYKQYF. CDR3 DNA: TGTGCCAGCAGTTACATGACAGGGTTAGGGTACAAGCAGTACTTC.

On this clonotype itself: Given a much more abundant clone one base away, this may be a read error. The chain couples TRBV6-2 or TRBV6-3 to TRBJ2-2; D uncertain. In germline, CDR1 is MNHEY, CDR2 SVGEGT. This CDR3 region has 14 residues. CDR3 amino acids: CTSRVTGNTGELFF. The CDR3 DNA reads TGTACCAGCAGAGTGACCGGTAACACCGGGGAGCTGTTTTTT.

A note on this clonotype: Mismatch with germline at one junction end may stem from a read error. The rearrangement links TRBV11-2 to TRBJ1-2; possibly TRBD1 for D (5 bases). The CDR3 has 15 residues. Germline CDR1 SGHAT, CDR2 FQNNGV. The CDR3: CTSSLAGTGPYGYTF. CDR3 sequence (DNA): TGTACCAGCAGCTTAGCCGGAACAGGTCCCTATGGCTACACCTTC.

This clonotype was seen repeatedly, ten times or more. The chain links TRBV4-2 to TRBJ2-7, with 9 bases that match TRBD2. V lost 4 bases, J lost 7 bases, and 8 bases stayed unmatched. Germline loops: CDR1 LGHNA, CDR2 YNFKEQ. This CDR3 has 14 amino acids. CDR3 DNA sequence: TGTGCCAGCAGCCGTGAGGCGGGAGGGTCTGAGCAGTACTTC. It codes for CASSREAGGSEQYF.

The genes are TRBV30 and TRBJ2-2; D gene unclear. Germline lookup yields CDR1 GTSNPN and CDR2 SVGIG (reference sequence). The CDR3 runs to 11 residues. V was clipped by 1 base and J by 8 bases, with 5 bases between them. The CDR3 is CAWSAQGELFF. CDR3 sequence (DNA): TGTGCCTGGAGTGCTCAAGGGGAGCTGTTTTTT. Together with reference TRBV30 and TRBJ2-2, the CDR3 gives the full variable domain: SQTIHQWPATLVQPVGSPLSLECTVEGTSNPNLYWYRQAAGRGLQLLFYSVGIGQISSEVPQNLSASRPQDRQFILSSKKLLLSDSGFYLCAWSAQGELFFGEGSRLTVL.

This clonotype was counted ten times or more. This chain connects TRBV6-1 to TRBJ2-1, with 13 bases matching TRBD2. Germline CDR1 MNHNS, CDR2 SASEGT. J lost 10 bases, V lost 7 bases, and 10 bases had no gene match. The CDR3 is made up of 15 amino acids. CDR3 coding DNA: TGTGCCAGCAAGAAGGGACTAGCGGGAATGGGGGAGCAGTTCTTC. This sequence encodes CASKKGLAGMGEQFF.

Notes on this clonotype: The junction does not match germline at one end; this may be a read error. The rearrangement joins TRBV11-3 to TRBJ2-1, with a weak D call TRBD1 (6 bases). The CDR3 is 15 amino acids. CDR1 and CDR2 from the germline V gene are SGHNT and YENEEA. The CDR3 DNA reads as TGTGCAAGCAGCCGCACTAGGGGGAGTGGGCATGAGCAGTTCTTC. Its translation: CASSRTRGSGHEQFF.

The count of this clonotype is one. At one end the junction does not follow the germline gene, possibly because of a read error. The V and J genes are TRBV11-2 and TRBJ2-7; the D gene is possibly TRBD1 (7 bases). CDR3 length: 14 residues. CDR1 is SGHAT, CDR2 FQNNGV, per germline. CDR3 DNA: TGTGCTAGCGGCCACCGGGACAGCCCCTACCAGCAGTACTTC. Translation gives CASGHRDSPYQQYF.

The V and J genes are TRBV5-1 and TRBJ2-1; D not resolved. Between the trimmed V and J ends, which lost 1 base and 3 bases, there was a span of 11 bases. Germline V CDR1 and CDR2: SGHRS, YFSETQ. This CDR3 has 15 amino acids. This chain's CDR3 is CASSLTDVSYNEQFF. CDR3 DNA sequence: TGCGCCAGCAGCTTGACGGACGTAAGCTACAATGAGCAGTTCTTC.

In this sample, this clonotype turned up a few times. The chain has TRBV29-1 and TRBJ1-2; weak D call: TRBD1 (6 bases). The CDR3 is made up of 13 amino acids. V gave up 5 bases and J gave up 10 bases, with 20 bases separating them. Looked up from germline, CDR1 is SQVTM and CDR2 is ANQGSEA. CDR3 amino acids: CSVRISGGNDYTF. CDR3 sequence (DNA): TGCAGCGTTCGGATTTCGGGGGGCAATGACTACACCTTC.

This clonotype was observed once. A much larger clone differs by one base, so this may be a read error. The chain carries TRBV5-5 and TRBJ1-1; D remains unclear. The CDR3 totals 13 residues. Germline V lookup: CDR1 SGHKS, CDR2 YYEKEE (reference sequence). CDR3 sequence: CASCLMSHTEAFF. The CDR3 DNA sequence: TGTGCCAGCTGCTTGATGAGCCACACTGAAGCTTTCTTT.

A note on this clonotype: A much more abundant neighbour one base away suggests this may be a read error. V gene TRBV29-1 combines with J gene TRBJ2-7; 12 bases map to TRBD2. CDR3 length equals 13 residues. Germline CDR1 and CDR2: SQVTM and ANQGSEA. V trimming: 7 bases; J trimming: 9 bases; junction bases outside the gene matches: 10. CDR3 amino acids: CSARTSGKGVQYF. In DNA, the CDR3 is TGCAGCGCCCGGACTAGCGGGAAGGGTGTGCAGTACTTC.

Comment on this clonotype: A read error may produce the germline difference seen at one junction end. The rearrangement uses TRBV6-4 and TRBJ2-3, with 8 bases fitting TRBD2. This CDR3 comprises 16 residues. CDR1 MRHNA and CDR2 SNTAGT come from the germline V gene. CDR3 amino acids: CASSDAAGESTDTQYF. The CDR3 DNA sequence: TGTGCCAGCAGTGACGCAGCGGGAGAGTCCACAGATACGCAGTATTTC.

The chain has TRBV11-2 and TRBJ2-7; either TRBD1 or TRBD2 may supply D (6 bases each). Germline CDR1 is SGHAT and CDR2 is FQNNGV. The V and J ends lost 7 bases and 10 bases respectively, with 23 bases between them. The CDR3 totals 14 residues. The CDR3 here is CASTLTRGATDQYF. The CDR3 DNA reads as TGTGCCAGCACTCTAACGAGGGGGGCCACGGATCAGTACTTC.

This clonotype was counted between two and nine times. The chain has TRBV7-3 and TRBJ2-1; the D is unclear. CDR3 length: 13 amino acids. Trimming took 4 bases from V and 9 from J, leaving 13 bases between them. CDR1 SGHTA and CDR2 FQGTGA come from the germline V gene. The CDR3 here is CASSSQSRGEQFF. The CDR3, as DNA: TGTGCCAGCAGCTCCCAAAGCCGCGGTGAGCAGTTCTTC.

This clonotype was picked up many times. The chain is built from TRBV29-1 and TRBJ1-2, with 9 nucleotides matching TRBD1. J was trimmed by 8 bases and V by 6 bases; bases with no gene match: 7. Germline V gene data show CDR1 as SQVTM and CDR2 as ANQGSEA. CDR3 length equals 12 residues. The CDR3 loop reads CSVRQGDRGYTF. The CDR3, as DNA: TGCAGCGTGCGACAGGGGGATCGAGGCTACACCTTC.

A remark on this clonotype: One junction end disagrees with the germline gene, perhaps due to a read error. The chain uses TRBV29-1 and TRBJ2-2; D may be TRBD1 (6 bases). From germline, CDR1 is SQVTM and CDR2 ANQGSEA. CDR3 length equals 13 residues. This CDR3 is CSGRGQNAGELFF. CDR3 DNA: TGCAGCGGGAGAGGACAGAACGCCGGGGAGCTGTTTTTT.

This clonotype was counted a few times. Since a much larger clone is just one base distant, this may be a read error. J is TRBJ1-5 and V is TRBV6-5; D is ambiguous. The CDR3 covers 16 residues. Germline loops: CDR1 MNHEY, CDR2 SVGAGI. Between the trimmed V and J ends, which lost 10 bases and 0 bases, there was a span of 19 bases. This CDR3 reads CANSKGFRNSNQPQHF. CDR3 nucleotides: TGTGCCAACAGCAAAGGGTTCAGAAATAGCAATCAGCCCCAGCATTTT.

This clonotype appeared a single time. The V and J genes are TRBV6-2 or TRBV6-3 and TRBJ1-2; D may be TRBD1 (5 bases). V lost 5 bases and J lost 8, with 15 bases in between. This CDR3 contains 13 residues. Per the germline V gene, CDR1 is MNHEY and CDR2 is SVGEGT. CDR3 sequence (DNA): TGTGCCAGCAGTGAAAGAGGGGAGTGCGGCTACACCTTC. This translates into CASSERGECGYTF.

In regard to this clonotype: This may be a read error, as it is one base from a much larger clone. This chain uses TRBV6-4 with TRBJ2-3; 11 bases match TRBD2. The ends lost 9 bases at V and 3 bases at J; junction bases unmatched: 8. The CDR3 is 15 amino acids. Germline CDR1 reads MRHNA; CDR2 reads SNTAGT. DNA of the CDR3: TGTGCCAGGGCTTCCCTAGCGGGAGGTACAGATACGCAGTATTTT. Its translation: CARASLAGGTDTQYF.

Of note for this clonotype: The junction and the germline gene differ at one end; a read error may be behind it. The chain has TRBV5-1 and TRBJ2-1; 8 positions agree with TRBD2. The V gene's germline CDR1 is SGHRS and CDR2 YFSETQ. CDR3 length equals 13 residues. Here the CDR3 DNA reads TGCGCCAGCAGCCCTTATAGCGGGGCCGAGCGGTTCTTC. Its protein is CASSPYSGAERFF. Together with reference TRBV5-1 and TRBJ2-1, the CDR3 gives the full variable domain: KAGVTQTPRYLIKTRGQQVTLSCSPISGHRSVSWYQQTPGQGLQFLFEYFSETQRNKGNFPGRFSGRQFSNSRSEMNVSTLELGDSALYLCASSPYSGAERFFGPGTRLTVL.